A selection of T cell receptor beta chains follows, all from one sample in a study of beta chain features in type 1 diabetes. The table came from immunoSEQ multiplex PCR; TCRdb's copy has only in-frame clones and leaves some out. The sample contains some 700,000 clones, around an eighth of which appear only once. Sequences were obtained from naive CD4+ T cells from blood. The receptors stem from a young man with type 1 diabetes. Both conserved end residues are part of each CDR3. A D gene is named only where the DNA matches it firmly. For some rows the clone size is stated as once, few or many, or as a class when expanded; others skip it.

few TRBJ1-4 TRBD1 TRBV19 TGTGCCAGCACACGACAGGGGGAAAAACTGTTTTTT CASTRQGEKLFF
few TRBJ1-1 NA TRBV7-8 TGTGCCAGCACAGTACGACAGTTCATGAACACTGAAGCTTTCTTT CASTVRQFMNTEAFF
NA TRBJ2-3 TRBD1 TRBV7-8 TGTGCCAGCACTGGGACAGCCACAGATACGCAGTATTTT CASTGTATDTQYF
NA TRBJ2-5 NA TRBV9 TGTGCCAGCAGCGTTAACAGGGTTGCAGGGGAGACCCAGTACTTC CASSVNRVAGETQYF
NA TRBJ1-2 NA TRBV9 TGTGCCAGCAGACGGACAGAGACTAACTATGGCTACACCTTC CASRRTETNYGYTF
NA TRBJ1-2 NA TRBV9 TGTGCCAGCAGCGCCAACTATGGCTACACCTTC CASSANYGYTF
NA TRBJ2-1 NA TRBV19 TGTGCCAGTAGTATAGTTCAGGGGTGGGATGAGCAGTTCTTC CASSIVQGWDEQFF
few TRBJ2-7 NA TRBV5-6 TGTGCCAGCAGCCTTGCGGGACGGTACTACGAGCAGTACTTC CASSLAGRYYEQYF
NA TRBJ2-5 NA TRBV29-1 TGCAGCGTGCTGGGGACACAAGAGACCCAGTACTTC CSVLGTQETQYF
NA TRBJ1-1 NA TRBV14 TGTGCCAGCAGCCAAGATCAGGGGAAGAACACTGAAGCTTTCTTT CASSQDQGKNTEAFF
NA TRBJ2-7 NA TRBV7-8 TGTGCCAGCAGCTTAGCTCGGGGGAGGTACGAGCAGTACTTC CASSLARGRYEQYF
few TRBJ2-7 NA TRBV5-4 TGTGCCAGCAGCTTGGTCGACTCCTACGAGCAGTACTTC CASSLVDSYEQYF
NA TRBJ2-3 TRBD1 TRBV29-1 TGCAGCGGCGAATTTACAGGGGTCCGTAGCACAGATACGCAGTATTTT CSGEFTGVRSTDTQYF
NA TRBJ1-1 NA TRBV6-5 TGTGCCAGCAGTTACTCGAAGGGAGAAGCTTTCTTT CASSYSKGEAFF
NA TRBJ2-3 TRBD1 TRBV10-3 TGTGCCACCGTTCAGGGGGTCGGCTCAGATACGCAGTATTTT CATVQGVGSDTQYF
NA TRBJ1-3 NA TRBV18 TGTGCCAGCTCACCCGACAGTTCTCGAAACACCATATATTTT CASSPDSSRNTIYF
few TRBJ2-3 NA TRBV30 TGTGCCTGGCATAGATTTTCGCTTAATAGCACAGATACGCAGTATTTT CAWHRFSLNSTDTQYF
NA TRBJ2-5 NA TRBV6-5 TGTGCCAGCAGTTACGAGGTGGCCCAAGAGACCCAGTACTTC CASSYEVAQETQYF
NA TRBJ2-3 NA TRBV10-3 TGTGCCATCAGTGAGTTGTCAGGGGTTAGCACAGATACGCAGTATTTT CAISELSGVSTDTQYF
few TRBJ2-1 TRBD1 TRBV6-6 TGTGCCAGCAGTCAGTCCGGGACAGGGGGACTCAATGAGCAGTTCTTC CASSQSGTGGLNEQFF
NA TRBJ2-2 NA TRBV25-1 TGTGCCAGCAGTGAATTCCACCTCACCGGGGAGCTGTTTTTT CASSEFHLTGELFF
NA TRBJ2-5 TRBD2 TRBV30 TGTGCCTGGAGTACGGGGGGGCCAGAGACCCAGTACTTC CAWSTGGPETQYF
NA TRBJ1-5 NA TRBV28 TGTGCCAGCAGTTCCCCGGCGGGGGGCGAGAGCAATCAGCCCCAGCATTTT CASSSPAGGESNQPQHF
NA TRBJ1-5 NA TRBV5-5 TGTGCCAGCAGCGTGTCCGGGACGGACAATCAGCCCCAGCATTTT CASSVSGTDNQPQHF
few TRBJ1-6 NA TRBV30 TGTGCCTGGAGTAGGGCCCAGCCCCTCCACTTT CAWSRAQPLHF
NA TRBJ1-2 NA TRBV4-1 TGCGCCAGCAGCCCCAGGGTAGGAGGCCCACGCTTCAGAGCTAACTATGGCTACACCTTC CASSPRVGGPRFRANYGYTF
NA TRBJ1-1 NA TRBV7-2 TGTGCCAGCAGCCTAGGACTGTGGGAAGCTTTCTTT CASSLGLWEAFF
few TRBJ1-2 TRBD1 TRBV11-2 TGTGCCAGCAGCTGGGACAGCCGCGAATTC CASSWDSREF
few TRBJ2-1 TRBD2 TRBV7-7 TGTGCCAGCAGCCCGACTAGCGGGTATTACAATGAGCAGTTCTTC CASSPTSGYYNEQFF
NA TRBJ1-1 NA TRBV30 TGTGCCTGGATCAAAGGTGATGAAGCTTTCTTT CAWIKGDEAFF
NA TRBJ1-5 TRBD1 TRBV30 TGTGCCTGGAGTCTACAGGGGGCGCTGGGAAGCAATCAGCCCCAGCATTTT CAWSLQGALGSNQPQHF
few TRBJ1-1 NA TRBV6-6 TGTGCCAGCAGTTATGGAGGGATCGGGACTGAAGCTTTCTTT CASSYGGIGTEAFF
NA TRBJ2-5 TRBD1 TRBV19 TGTGCCAGTACCCCAGGGGGAGAGACCCAGTACTTC CASTPGGETQYF
few TRBJ2-7 TRBD1 TRBV18 TGTGCCAGCTCACGGGACAGGGCATCCTACGAGCAGTACTTC CASSRDRASYEQYF
few TRBJ2-3 TRBD2 TRBV14 TGTGCCAGCAGAGTTAGCGGGGCACCAGATACGCAGTATTTT CASRVSGAPDTQYF
NA TRBJ2-1 NA TRBV20-1 TGCAGTGCTACAGGGGACAATGAGCAGTTCTTC CSATGDNEQFF
once TRBJ2-3 NA TRBV28 TGTGCCAGCAGCCGTTATCGGGCCTCTCCCACAGATACGCAGTATTTT CASSRYRASPTDTQYF
NA TRBJ2-3 NA TRBV6-1 TGTGCCAGCCTTAACGGGGTCTCGAGGGTAGATACGCAGTATTTT CASLNGVSRVDTQYF
NA TRBJ1-5 NA TRBV4-1 TGCGCCAGCAGCAGGGGGTCGAGTAATCAGCCCCAGCATTTT CASSRGSSNQPQHF
few TRBJ1-1 NA TRBV18 TGTGCCAGCTCACCAAGGGGCTACACTGAAGCTTTCTTT CASSPRGYTEAFF
NA TRBJ2-3 TRBD2 TRBV30 TGTGCCTGGAGTGTCCCGGGACTAGCGGGGGGTGGCACGCAGTATTTT CAWSVPGLAGGGTQYF
few TRBJ1-5 TRBD1 TRBV30 TGTGCCTGGAGCGGACAGGGGCAGGGGGCCCAGCATTTT CAWSGQGQGAQHF
few TRBJ2-5 TRBD2 TRBV7-8 TGTGCCAGCAGCGCACTAGCGGGGGGCCAAGAGACCCAGTACTTC CASSALAGGQETQYF
NA TRBJ2-3 TRBD1 TRBV2 TGTGCCAGTTTACGTGGGACAGGGACCACAGATACGCAGTATTTT CASLRGTGTTDTQYF
NA TRBJ2-2 NA TRBV6-6 TGTGCCAGCTGTCGGACAACGAACACCGGGGAGCTGTTTTTT CASCRTTNTGELFF
NA TRBJ2-4 TRBD1 TRBV6-6 TGTGCCAGCAGTGGGGGACAGGGAAACATTCAGTACTTC CASSGGQGNIQYF
few TRBJ2-3 NA TRBV30 TGTGCCTGGACAGGGCCCACAGATACGCAGTATTTT CAWTGPTDTQYF
few TRBJ1-1 NA TRBV5-1 TGCGCCAGCAGCCTAAGCCGACTTACAAACACTGAAGCTTTCTTT CASSLSRLTNTEAFF
few TRBJ2-3 NA TRBV28 TGTGCCAGCACTGCGGGCCAACCAGATACGCAGTATTTT CASTAGQPDTQYF
NA TRBJ1-1 NA TRBV13 TGTGCCAGCAGTACGGTCGCGGGCGGGAACACTGAAGCTTTCTTT CASSTVAGGNTEAFF
NA TRBJ2-5 TRBD2 TRBV19 TGTGCCAGTAGTAAGGATTCTATAGCGGGGGGCCAAGAGACCCAGTACTTC CASSKDSIAGGQETQYF
NA TRBJ1-1 TRBD1 TRBV18 TGTGCCAGCTCACCCCCACAGGGGGCAAGCACTGAAGCTTTCTTT CASSPPQGASTEAFF
few TRBJ1-1 NA TRBV11-2 TGTGCCAGCGGTTACAGCAACACTGAAGCTTTCTTT CASGYSNTEAFF
few TRBJ2-5 NA TRBV6-1 TGTGCCAGCAGTCCGCGACGCGGACAAGAGACCCAGTACTTC CASSPRRGQETQYF
NA TRBJ2-7 NA TRBV23-1 TGCGCCAGCAGTCAATCGGGGCAGGCACCTTCCTACGAGCAGTACTTC CASSQSGQAPSYEQYF
NA TRBJ1-5 NA TRBV13 TGTGCCAGCAGCTTAGCGGGCGGCAATCAGCCCCAGCATTTT CASSLAGGNQPQHF
NA TRBJ2-7 TRBD1 TRBV6-1 TGTGCCAGCAGGGGGGGACAGGTGAGCTCCTACGAGCAGTACTTC CASRGGQVSSYEQYF